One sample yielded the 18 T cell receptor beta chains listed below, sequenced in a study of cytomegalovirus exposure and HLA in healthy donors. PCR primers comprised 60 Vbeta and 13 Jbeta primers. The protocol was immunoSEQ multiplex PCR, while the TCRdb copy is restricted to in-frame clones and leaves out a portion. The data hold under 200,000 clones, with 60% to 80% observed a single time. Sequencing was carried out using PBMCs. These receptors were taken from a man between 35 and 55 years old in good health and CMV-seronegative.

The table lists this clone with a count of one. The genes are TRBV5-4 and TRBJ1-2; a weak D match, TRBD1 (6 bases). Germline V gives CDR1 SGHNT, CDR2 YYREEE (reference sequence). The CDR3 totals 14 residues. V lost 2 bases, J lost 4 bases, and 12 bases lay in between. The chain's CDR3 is CASSFVQGAYGYTF. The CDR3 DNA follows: TGTGCCAGCAGCTTCGTACAGGGCGCCTATGGCTACACCTTC.

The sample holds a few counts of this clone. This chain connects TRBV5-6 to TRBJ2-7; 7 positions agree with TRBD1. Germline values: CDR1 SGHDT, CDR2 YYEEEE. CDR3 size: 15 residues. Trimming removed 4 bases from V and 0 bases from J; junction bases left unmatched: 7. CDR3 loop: CASSIDRDNSYEQYF. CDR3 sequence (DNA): TGTGCCAGCAGCATTGACAGGGATAACTCCTACGAGCAGTACTTC.

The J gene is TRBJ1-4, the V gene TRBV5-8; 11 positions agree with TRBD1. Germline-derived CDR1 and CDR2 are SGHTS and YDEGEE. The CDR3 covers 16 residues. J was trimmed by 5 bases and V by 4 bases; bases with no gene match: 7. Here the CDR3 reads CASSIGQGASNEKLFF. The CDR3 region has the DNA TGTGCCAGCAGCATCGGACAGGGGGCGTCGAATGAAAAACTGTTTTTT.

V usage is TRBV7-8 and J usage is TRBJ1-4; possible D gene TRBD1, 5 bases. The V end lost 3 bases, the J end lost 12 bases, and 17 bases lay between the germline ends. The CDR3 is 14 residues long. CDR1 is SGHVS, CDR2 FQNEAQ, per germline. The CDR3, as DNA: TGTGCCAGCAGCTTGATGGTAGGGGAGGACCAACTGTTTTTT. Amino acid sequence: CASSLMVGEDQLFF.

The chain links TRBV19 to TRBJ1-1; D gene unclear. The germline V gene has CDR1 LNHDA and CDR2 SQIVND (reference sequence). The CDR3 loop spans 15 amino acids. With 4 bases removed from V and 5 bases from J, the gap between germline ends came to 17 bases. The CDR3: CASSTQVVPGTEAFF. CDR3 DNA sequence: TGTGCCAGTAGTACCCAAGTGGTTCCGGGGACTGAAGCTTTCTTT.

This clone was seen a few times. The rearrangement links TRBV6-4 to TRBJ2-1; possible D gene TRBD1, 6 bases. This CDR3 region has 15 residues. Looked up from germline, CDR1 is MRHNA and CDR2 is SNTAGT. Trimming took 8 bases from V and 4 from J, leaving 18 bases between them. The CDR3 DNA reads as TGTGCCAGCCGGATTCGGGACACCGCTTACAATGAGCAGTTCTTC. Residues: CASRIRDTAYNEQFF.

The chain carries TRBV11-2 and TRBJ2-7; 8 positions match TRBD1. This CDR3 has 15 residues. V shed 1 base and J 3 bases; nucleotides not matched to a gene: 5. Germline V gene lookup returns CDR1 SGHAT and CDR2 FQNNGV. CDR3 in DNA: TGTGCCAGCAGCTTAGGTGCGGGACAGGTCTACGAGCAGTACTTC. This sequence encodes CASSLGAGQVYEQYF.

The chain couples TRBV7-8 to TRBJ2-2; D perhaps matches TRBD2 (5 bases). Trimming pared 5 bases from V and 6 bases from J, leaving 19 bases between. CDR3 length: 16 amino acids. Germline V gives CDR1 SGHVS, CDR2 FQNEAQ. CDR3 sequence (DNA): TGTGCCAGCAGCCCTACTCGGACGGGAATGGCCGGGGAGCTGTTTTTT. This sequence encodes CASSPTRTGMAGELFF.

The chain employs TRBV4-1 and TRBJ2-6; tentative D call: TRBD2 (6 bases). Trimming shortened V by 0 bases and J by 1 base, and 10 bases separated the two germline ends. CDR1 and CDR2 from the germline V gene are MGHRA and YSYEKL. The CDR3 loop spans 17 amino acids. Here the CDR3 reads CASSQDLAISGANVLTF. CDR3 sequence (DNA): TGCGCCAGCAGCCAAGATCTAGCGATATCTGGGGCCAACGTCCTGACTTTC.

CDR3 residues: CASSESGQNNSPLHF. The CDR3 DNA reads TGTGCCAGCAGTGAATCTGGACAAAATAATTCACCCCTCCACTTT. The rearrangement joins TRBV2 to TRBJ1-6; D might be TRBD1 (5 bases). The CDR3 runs to 15 residues. Trimming left V 2 bases short and J 5 bases short, with 10 bases between. The V gene's germline CDR1 is SNHLY and CDR2 FYNNEI.

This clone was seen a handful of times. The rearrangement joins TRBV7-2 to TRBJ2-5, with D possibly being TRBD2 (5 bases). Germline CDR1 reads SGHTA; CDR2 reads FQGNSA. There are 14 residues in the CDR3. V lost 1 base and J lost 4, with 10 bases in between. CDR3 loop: CASSLEIAGETQYF. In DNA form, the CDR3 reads TGTGCCAGCAGCTTAGAAATTGCGGGAGAGACCCAGTACTTC.

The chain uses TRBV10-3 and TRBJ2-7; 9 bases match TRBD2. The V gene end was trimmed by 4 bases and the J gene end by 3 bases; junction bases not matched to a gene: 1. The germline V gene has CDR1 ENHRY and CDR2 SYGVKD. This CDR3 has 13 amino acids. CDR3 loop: CAISGTSVYEQYF. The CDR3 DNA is TGTGCCATCAGTGGGACTAGCGTCTACGAGCAGTACTTC.

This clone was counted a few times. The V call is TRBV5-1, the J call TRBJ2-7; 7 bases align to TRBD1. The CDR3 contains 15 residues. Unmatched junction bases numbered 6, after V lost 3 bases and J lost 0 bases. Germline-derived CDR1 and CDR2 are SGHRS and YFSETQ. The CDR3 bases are TGCGCCAGCAGCTCGGGACAGCCAAACTCCTACGAGCAGTACTTC. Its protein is CASSSGQPNSYEQYF.

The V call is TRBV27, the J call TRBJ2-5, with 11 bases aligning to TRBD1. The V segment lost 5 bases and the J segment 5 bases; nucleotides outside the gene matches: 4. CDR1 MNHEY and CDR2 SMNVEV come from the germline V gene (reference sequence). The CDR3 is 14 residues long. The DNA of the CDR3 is TGTGCCAGCAGTCGGACAGGGGGCGGTGAGACCCAGTACTTC. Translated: CASSRTGGGETQYF.

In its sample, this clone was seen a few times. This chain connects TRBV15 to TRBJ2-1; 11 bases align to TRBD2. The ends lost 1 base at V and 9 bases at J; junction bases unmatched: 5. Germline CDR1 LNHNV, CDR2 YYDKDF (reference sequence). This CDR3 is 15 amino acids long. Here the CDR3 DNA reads TGTGCCACCAGCAGAGCGGGACTAGCGGCCGCTGAGCAGTTCTTC. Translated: CATSRAGLAAAEQFF.

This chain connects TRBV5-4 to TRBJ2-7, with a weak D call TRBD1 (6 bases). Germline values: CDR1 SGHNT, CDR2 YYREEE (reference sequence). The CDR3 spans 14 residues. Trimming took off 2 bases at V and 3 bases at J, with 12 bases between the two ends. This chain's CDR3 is CASSFVGGDYEQYF. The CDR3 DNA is TGTGCCAGCAGCTTTGTTGGGGGCGACTACGAGCAGTACTTC.

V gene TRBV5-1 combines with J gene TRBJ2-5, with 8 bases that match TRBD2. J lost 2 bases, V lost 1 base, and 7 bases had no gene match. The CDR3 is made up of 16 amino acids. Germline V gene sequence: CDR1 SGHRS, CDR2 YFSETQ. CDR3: CASSLYTSGAQETQYF. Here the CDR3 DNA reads TGCGCCAGCAGCTTGTACACTAGCGGAGCTCAAGAGACCCAGTACTTC.

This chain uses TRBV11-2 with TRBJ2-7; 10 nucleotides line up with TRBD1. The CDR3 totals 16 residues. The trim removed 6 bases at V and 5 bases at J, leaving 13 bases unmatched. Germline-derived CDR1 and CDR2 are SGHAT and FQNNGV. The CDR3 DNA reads TGTGCCAGCAGGTTGACAGGGACAGGGGCTTCCCACGAGCAGTACTTC. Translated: CASRLTGTGASHEQYF.